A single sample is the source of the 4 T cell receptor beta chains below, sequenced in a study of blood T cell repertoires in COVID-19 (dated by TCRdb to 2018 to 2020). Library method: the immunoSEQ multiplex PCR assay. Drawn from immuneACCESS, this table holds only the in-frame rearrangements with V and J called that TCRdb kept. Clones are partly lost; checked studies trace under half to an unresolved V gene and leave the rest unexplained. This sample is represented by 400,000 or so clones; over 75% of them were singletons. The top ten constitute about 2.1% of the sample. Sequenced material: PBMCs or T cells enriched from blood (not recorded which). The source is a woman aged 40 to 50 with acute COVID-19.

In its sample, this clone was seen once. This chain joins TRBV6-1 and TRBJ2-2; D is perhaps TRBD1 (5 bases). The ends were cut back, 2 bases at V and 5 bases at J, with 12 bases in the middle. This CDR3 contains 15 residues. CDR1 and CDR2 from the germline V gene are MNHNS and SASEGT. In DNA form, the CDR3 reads TGTGCCAGCAGTGAACAGGCAGGGTGGACCGGGGAGCTGTTTTTT. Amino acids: CASSEQAGWTGELFF.

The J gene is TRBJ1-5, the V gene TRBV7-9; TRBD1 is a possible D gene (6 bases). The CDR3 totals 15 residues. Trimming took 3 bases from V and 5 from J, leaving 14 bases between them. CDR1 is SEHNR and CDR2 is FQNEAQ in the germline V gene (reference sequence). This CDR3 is CASSFAGGADQPQHF. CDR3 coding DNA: TGTGCCAGCAGCTTCGCGGGGGGGGCGGATCAGCCCCAGCATTTT.

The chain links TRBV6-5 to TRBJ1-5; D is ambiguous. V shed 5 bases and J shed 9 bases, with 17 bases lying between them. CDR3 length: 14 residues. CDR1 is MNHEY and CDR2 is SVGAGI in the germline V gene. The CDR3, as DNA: TGTGCCAGCAGTCCCGGGATGGCGCCCCGGCCCCAGCATTTT. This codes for CASSPGMAPRPQHF.

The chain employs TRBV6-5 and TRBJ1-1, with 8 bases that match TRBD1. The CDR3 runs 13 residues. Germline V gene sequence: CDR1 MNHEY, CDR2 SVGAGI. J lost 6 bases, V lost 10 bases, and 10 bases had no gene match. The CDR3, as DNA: TGTGCCATCACAGGGGCAGGGGGCTCTGAAGCTTTCTTT. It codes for CAITGAGGSEAFF.